Below, 10 T cell receptor beta chains from the same sample are listed, as sequenced in a study of shared clonotypes between healthy human individuals. TCRdb's copy holds only in-frame clones and misses some; the assay was immunoSEQ multiplex PCR. Found here are over 2,000,000 clones, 80% to 95% of them singletons; the top ten hold approximately 1.6%. Naivety among CD8 cells was defined by CD45RO negativity and positive CCR7 selection, thereby excluding terminally differentiated effector memory CD45RA+ cells. Material: naive CD8+ T cells from PBMCs. These receptors were collected from a man in his late teens or twenties in good health. Some clones in this sample may be carry-over from other donors' samples.

This chain connects TRBV6-5 to TRBJ1-4; 10 nucleotides match TRBD1. V gave up 6 bases and J gave up 10 bases; unmatched junction bases: 8. Per germline, CDR1 MNHEY and CDR2 SVGAGI. The CDR3 spans 14 residues. The CDR3 loop is CASRSDRGQGKLFF. The DNA for the CDR3 is TGTGCCAGCAGGAGTGACAGGGGGCAGGGAAAACTGTTTTTT.

V is TRBV9 and J is TRBJ2-4; TRBD1 might be the D (5 bases). The CDR3 extends over 16 amino acids. Trimming took 2 bases from V and 2 from J, leaving 14 bases between them. The germline gives CDR1 SGDLS, CDR2 YYNGEE. The CDR3 DNA reads as TGTGCCAGCAGCGTTGGACATCCAGGTCCCAAAAACATTCAGTACTTC. It specifies CASSVGHPGPKNIQYF.

The gene calls are TRBV19 and TRBJ1-1, with D perhaps TRBD1 (5 bases). The CDR3 sequence is 17 residues long. CDR1 is LNHDA and CDR2 is SQIVND in the germline V gene (reference sequence). Trimming took 3 bases from V and 1 from J, leaving 18 bases between them. The CDR3 coding sequence is TGTGCCAGTAGTATTGACAGAGAGGGCGATGGGAACACTGAAGCTTTCTTT. It yields the protein CASSIDREGDGNTEAFF. The variable domain in full, with the rest retrieved from reference TRBV19 and TRBJ1-1, is DGGITQSPKYLFRKEGQNVTLSCEQNLNHDAMYWYRQDPGQGLRLIYYSQIVNDFQKGDIAEGYSVSREKKESFPLTVTSAQKNPTAFYLCASSIDREGDGNTEAFFGQGTRLTVV.

This clone was detected only once. This chain connects TRBV19 to TRBJ2-4, with 7 bases identical to TRBD2. V dropped 8 bases and J dropped 6; count of bases not matched to a gene: 10. The CDR3 has 14 residues. CDR1 LNHDA and CDR2 SQIVND come from the germline V gene (reference sequence). DNA for the CDR3: TGTGCCAGTGCGGGACTCAGGGAGGGAAACATTCAGTACTTC. Translated, it gives CASAGLREGNIQYF.

This chain joins TRBV28 and TRBJ2-2; D may correspond to TRBD1 or TRBD2 (5 bases each). Germline values: CDR1 MDHEN, CDR2 SYDVKM. V lost 6 bases to trimming and J lost 4 bases, with 15 bases between them. There are 15 residues in the CDR3. The CDR3 nucleotides are TGTGCCAGCAGGACCCGTATAGGGACCACCGGGGAGCTGTTTTTT. This sequence encodes CASRTRIGTTGELFF. The full variable domain, rest sourced from reference TRBV28 and TRBJ2-2, is DVKVTQSSRYLVKRTGEKVFLECVQDMDHENMFWYRQDPGLGLRLIYFSYDVKMKEKGDIPEGYSVSREKKERFSLILESASTNQTSMYLCASRTRIGTTGELFFGEGSRLTVL.

This sequence joins TRBV7-9 and TRBJ1-1; D unclear. V lost 6 bases and J 0 bases, leaving 17 bases between the germline ends. The length of the CDR3 is 16 residues. CDR1 and CDR2 (germline): SEHNR, FQNEAQ (reference sequence). The chain's CDR3 is CASSPRQQPLNTEAFF. CDR3 DNA sequence: TGTGCCAGCAGTCCCAGACAACAACCCTTGAACACTGAAGCTTTCTTT.

V is TRBV28 and J is TRBJ1-2; 12 positions match TRBD1. V lost 5 bases to trimming and J lost 8 bases; unmatched junction nucleotides: 18. Germline V gene data show CDR1 as MDHEN and CDR2 as SYDVKM. This CDR3 comprises 18 residues. CDR3 sequence reads: CASSPAPGQGAFKEGYTF. The CDR3 bases are TGTGCCAGCAGTCCAGCCCCGGGACAGGGGGCCTTTAAGGAGGGCTACACCTTC.

This clone was seen a single time. This rearrangement joins TRBV6-6 to TRBJ2-3; 8 bases align to TRBD1. The CDR3 has 16 amino acids. Trimming cost V 2 bases and J 4 bases; bases outside gene matches: 8. Germline CDR1 and CDR2: MNHNY and SVGAGI (reference sequence). CDR3 sequence: CASSYPGQGAPDTQYF. The DNA for the CDR3 is TGTGCCAGCAGTTACCCTGGACAGGGAGCCCCAGATACGCAGTATTTT.

As concerns this clone: This sample includes further DNA sequences coding for the same CDR3. The chain uses TRBV11-2 and TRBJ2-5; D gene unclear. CDR3 size: 12 residues. Germline values: CDR1 SGHAT, CDR2 FQNNGV. The ends were cut back, 0 bases at V and 5 bases at J, with 4 bases in the middle. The CDR3 sequence is CASSLELETQYF. DNA for the CDR3: TGTGCCAGCAGCTTAGAGTTGGAGACCCAGTACTTC.

For the CDR3, the DNA is TGTGCCAGCAGCTCCGGACAGCCCACAGATACGCAGTATTTT. Amino acids: CASSSGQPTDTQYF. The genes are TRBV7-9 and TRBJ2-3, with a tentative D call TRBD1 (6 bases). Per germline, CDR1 SEHNR and CDR2 FQNEAQ (reference sequence). V dropped 4 bases and J dropped 2 bases, with 10 bases sitting between them. This CDR3 has 14 amino acids.